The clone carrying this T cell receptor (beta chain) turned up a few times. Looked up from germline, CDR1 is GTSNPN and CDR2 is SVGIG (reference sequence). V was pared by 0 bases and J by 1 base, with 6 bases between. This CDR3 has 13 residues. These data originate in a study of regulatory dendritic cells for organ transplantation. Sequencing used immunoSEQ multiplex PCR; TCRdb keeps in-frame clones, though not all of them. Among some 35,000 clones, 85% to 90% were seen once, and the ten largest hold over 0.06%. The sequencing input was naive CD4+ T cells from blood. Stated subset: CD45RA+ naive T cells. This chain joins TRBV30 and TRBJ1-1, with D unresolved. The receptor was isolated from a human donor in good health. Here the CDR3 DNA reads TGTGCCTGGAGTGTAAGAGAGAACACTGAAGCTTTCTTT. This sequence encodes CAWSVRENTEAFF.